This is a list of T cell receptor beta chains from one sample in a study of CD8+CD57+ T cells in acquired aplastic anemia. Via MiXCR, TCRdb re-called the reads, giving one row per CDR3 protein. The table records around 210,000 distinct CDR3 sequences, around three fifths of them present only once. Material: sorted CD4+, CD8+, or CD8+CD57+ T cells (not recorded which) from PBMCs. The origin of the receptors is a human donor with aplastic anemia. Each CDR3 is given with its conserved first and last residue. A D gene is named only where the DNA matches it firmly. Some rows have no size entry. The others give once, few or many, or a class for an expanded clone.

>TRBV14|NA|many|TRBJ2-7
TGTGCCAGCAGCCTAACGGCTCCATCCTACGAGCAGTACTTC
CASSLTAPSYEQYF
>TRBV2|TRBD2|NA|TRBJ2-4
TGTGCCAGCAGTTACGGGACCGGGGGGAACATTCAGTACTTC
CASSYGTGGNIQYF
>TRBV5-1|NA|NA|TRBJ1-6
TGCGCCAGCAGCTTAGGGACAATGGGGCCCAGCGCCTATAATTCACCCCTCCACTTT
CASSLGTMGPSAYNSPLHF
>TRBV7-8|NA|NA|TRBJ1-4
TGTGCCAGCAGCTTCTCGCGGCTAGAAAAACTGTTTTTT
CASSFSRLEKLFF
>TRBV10-2|TRBD2|few|TRBJ2-7
TGCGCCAGCAGTGAAATCGCGGGAGCTGCGTACGAGCAGTACTTC
CASSEIAGAAYEQYF
>TRBV19|NA|NA|TRBJ1-4
TGTGCCAGTAGAGATGGGGCTGGTACTAATGAAAAACTGTTTTTT
CASRDGAGTNEKLFF
>TRBV5-1|TRBD2|many|TRBJ2-2
TGCGCCAGCAGCTTGGTGTTAGCGGGGGGATTCGAGAACACCGGGGAGCTGTTTTTT
CASSLVLAGGFENTGELFF
>TRBV9|NA|NA|TRBJ2-1
TGTGCCAGCAGCGTAGCTACGCTGGGGATTTCCTACAATGAGCAGTTCTTC
CASSVATLGISYNEQFF
>TRBV2|TRBD2|few|TRBJ2-1
TGTGCCAGCAGCCTAGAGGGACTATCCTACAATGAGCAGTTCTTC
CASSLEGLSYNEQFF
>TRBV5-6|TRBD1|NA|TRBJ2-2
TGTGCCAGCAGCCTGACAGGGTGGGAGCTGTTTTTT
CASSLTGWELFF
>TRBV6-6|NA|NA|TRBJ2-3
TGTGCCAGCACTGACCGGACAGCTAGCACAGATACGCAGTATTTT
CASTDRTASTDTQYF
>TRBV20-1|NA|NA|TRBJ2-7
TGCAGTGTCCACCCCGGACGCAACAATTACGAGCAGTACTTC
CSVHPGRNNYEQYF
>TRBV7-2|TRBD1|NA|TRBJ1-1
TGTGCCAGCAGCTCCCGGGACAGGGAAGCTGAAGCTTTCTTT
CASSSRDREAEAFF
>TRBV25-1|NA|NA|TRBJ2-5
TGTGCCAGCAGTGGACAGGTTTTAGGGACCCAGTACTTC
CASSGQVLGTQYF
>TRBV7-6|NA|NA|TRBJ2-7
TGTGCCAGCAGCCAAGGGACTTTTACCTACGAGCAGTACTTC
CASSQGTFTYEQYF
>TRBV20-1|NA|NA|TRBJ2-7
TGCAGTGCTAATCATAGGGGGGGCTACGAGCAGTACTTC
CSANHRGGYEQYF
>TRBV9|TRBD1|NA|TRBJ1-6
TGTGCCAGCAGCATACGACAGGGTAGTTCACCCCTCCACTTT
CASSIRQGSSPLHF
>TRBV2|NA|few|TRBJ2-7
TGTGCCAGCAGGGGGATCCACGAGCAGTACTTC
CASRGIHEQYF
>TRBV7-9|TRBD1|few|TRBJ2-7
TGTGCCAGCAGCCCCGGGGACAGGGCGGGTTACGAGCAGTACTTC
CASSPGDRAGYEQYF
>TRBV13|NA|NA|TRBJ1-2
TGTGCCAGCAGCTTCCGGGACCGCGGCTACACCTTC
CASSFRDRGYTF
>TRBV5-6|NA|few|TRBJ1-1
TGTGCCAGCAGCTTGGGCCCCGGCGGGAGCGCTTTCTTT
CASSLGPGGSAFF
>TRBV14|NA|NA|TRBJ2-1
TGTGCCAGCAGTCGCGGGGTTTGGGACAATGAGCAGTTCTTC
CASSRGVWDNEQFF
>TRBV15|TRBD1|many|TRBJ1-4
TGTGCCACCAGCAGAACCGGGACAGGGGATGAAAAACTGTTTTTT
CATSRTGTGDEKLFF
>TRBV5-6|NA|NA|TRBJ2-3
TGTGCCAGCAGCTTCCGCGACGGGTCTAGCACGGATACGCAGTATTTT
CASSFRDGSSTDTQYF
>TRBV2|TRBD1|NA|TRBJ2-3
TGTGCCAGCAGTGAAAGTGGGACAGTCACAGATACGCAGTATTTT
CASSESGTVTDTQYF
>TRBV9|NA|NA|TRBJ1-1
TGTGCCAGCAGCGTCGGACCGGGCTCGGGCACTGAAGCTTTCTTT
CASSVGPGSGTEAFF
>TRBV7-9|NA|once|TRBJ1-6
TGTGCCAGCAGCAACGAGGGCTCACCCCTCCACTTT
CASSNEGSPLHF
>TRBV12-3/TRBV12-4|TRBD1|NA|TRBJ2-7
TGTGCCAGCAGTCCCGACAGGGGTCGGGTCGAGCAGTACTTC
CASSPDRGRVEQYF
>TRBV15|NA|NA|TRBJ1-1
TGTGCCACCAGCAGTCAGACAGGCCTGAACACTGAAGCTTTCTTT
CATSSQTGLNTEAFF
>TRBV24-1|TRBD1|NA|TRBJ2-2
TGTGCCACCAGTGATCCGGGACAGGGAATCACCGGGGAGCTGTTTTTT
CATSDPGQGITGELFF
>TRBV7-3|NA|few|TRBJ2-6
TGTGCCAGCAGCAAAACCCAGGTCTCGGACTCCTCTGGGGCCAACGTCCTGACTTTC
CASSKTQVSDSSGANVLTF